This T cell receptor (beta chain) stems from a study of blood T cell repertoires in COVID-19. Study as a whole: T cells, B-cell-depleted T cells, or PBMCs supplied cDNA or gDNA.

V was pared by 4 bases and J by 0 bases, with 7 bases of the junction left unmatched. CDR1 and CDR2 from the germline V gene are SGHRS and YFSETQ. CDR3 length: 15 residues. This clone was observed once. Under the authors' procedure: How many nucleated cells were present was estimated from reference gene primer amplification. Here immunoSEQ multiplex PCR was the method, and the copy in TCRdb shows in-frame clones only, minus some. V, J and clone size were drawn from that table, and D and trimming were deduced from the DNA. The table has about 93,000 clones, roughly 90% seen once; the top ten hold around 1.5%.

The TCR was taken from a human donor with active COVID-19. The donor label of this sample is uncertain. The rearrangement joins TRBV5-1 to TRBJ2-7, with 7 bases aligning to TRBD1. The specimen was peripheral blood. CDR3 bases: TGCGCCAGCAGCCCACAGGGGTACCCCTCCTACGAGCAGTACTTC. Translated: CASSPQGYPSYEQYF.